These T cell receptor beta chains were read from a single sample in a study of blood T cell repertoires in COVID-19. Profiled with immunoSEQ multiplex PCR; TCRdb holds only in-frame clones, not every one. Of approximately 88,000 clones in the sample, about 70% were seen once. The specimen was peripheral blood. All receptors derive from a woman older than 75 with active or convalescent COVID-19. CDR3s include the opening cysteine and the closing phenylalanine or tryptophan. D genes are given only for firm matches. Part of the rows lack a size; the others show once, few, many or a class for expanded clones.

J gene	clone size	D gene	V gene	CDR3 DNA	CDR3 protein
TRBJ1-2	NA	TRBD1	TRBV19	TGTGCCAGTAGTCCCGGACAGGGCTTTAGCTATGGCTACACCTTC	CASSPGQGFSYGYTF
TRBJ2-3	NA	NA	TRBV5-6	TGTGCCAGCAGCTTGATCAGGCTAGATACGCAGTATTTT	CASSLIRLDTQYF
TRBJ2-3	once	NA	TRBV19	TGTGCCAGTAGTATGGACAGCGGCACAGATACGCAGTATTTT	CASSMDSGTDTQYF
TRBJ1-2	NA	NA	TRBV30	TGTGCCTGGGTACAGACAGATGACTATGGCTACACCTTC	CAWVQTDDYGYTF
TRBJ2-5	NA	TRBD1	TRBV11-2	TGTGCCAGCAGCTTAGACCCTACAGTAGGGGGCAGGGAGGAGACCCAGTACTTC	CASSLDPTVGGREETQYF
TRBJ2-7	NA	NA	TRBV2	TGTGCCAGCAGAGTGGAGGAGCAGTACTTC	CASRVEEQYF
TRBJ1-2	NA	NA	TRBV2	TGTGCCAGCGGGAGGGACTATGGCTACACCTTC	CASGRDYGYTF
TRBJ2-5	NA	NA	TRBV3-1/TRBV3-2	TGTGCCAGCAGCCAAGAACGGAGACAGACCCAGTACTTC	CASSQERRQTQYF
TRBJ1-2	once	NA	TRBV10-3	TGTGCCATTAGGTCAGGGGACTATGGCTACACCTTC	CAIRSGDYGYTF
TRBJ1-6	few	NA	TRBV7-3	TGTGCCAGCAGCTTATACAGGGCAGGGAATAATTCACCCCTCCACTTT	CASSLYRAGNNSPLHF
TRBJ2-1	NA	NA	TRBV5-1	TGCGCCAGCAGCCACGGACAGCGCAATGAGCAGTTCTTC	CASSHGQRNEQFF
TRBJ2-5	NA	NA	TRBV12-5	TGTGCTAGTGGTCCTGGTTGGGGGCTAGCGGACCAAGAGACCCAGTACTTC	CASGPGWGLADQETQYF
TRBJ1-1	NA	TRBD1	TRBV27	TGTGCCAGCAGTTCCCACCCGTCTAGGGGGCGCGCCCCGGAAGCTTTCTTT	CASSSHPSRGRAPEAFF
TRBJ2-7	many	NA	TRBV7-3	TGTGCCAGCAGCTTAACCGGGACTGCCACCTACGAGCAGTACTTC	CASSLTGTATYEQYF
TRBJ2-5	NA	TRBD1	TRBV10-1	TGCGCCAGCAGTGACCTAACCACCCGGGACAGGGGGCAAGAGACCCAGTACTTC	CASSDLTTRDRGQETQYF
TRBJ2-5	NA	NA	TRBV5-5	TGTGCCAGCAGCTTGGAGGGGGCGGGGACAGAAGAGACCCAGTACTTC	CASSLEGAGTEETQYF
TRBJ1-2	NA	NA	TRBV6-2/TRBV6-3	TGTGCCAGCAGTTACTTACAGGGTGGAGGCTACACCTTC	CASSYLQGGGYTF
TRBJ2-7	NA	TRBD2	TRBV18	TGTGCCAGCTCACCTGTGGGGAGGGCGCACGAGCAGTACTTC	CASSPVGRAHEQYF
TRBJ2-3	NA	NA	TRBV7-2	TGTGCCAGCAGCCGGGAGAACCCCAAGTCAGATACGCAGTATTTT	CASSRENPKSDTQYF
TRBJ2-2	NA	TRBD1	TRBV24-1	TGTGCCACCAGTGATCCGGACAGGGGAGGCACCGGGGAGCTGTTTTTT	CATSDPDRGGTGELFF
TRBJ1-6	NA	TRBD1	TRBV7-6	TGTGCCAGCAGCTTAGAGGGGGCCTCACCCCTCCACTTT	CASSLEGASPLHF
TRBJ1-3	NA	TRBD1	TRBV6-2/TRBV6-3	TGTGCCAGCAGTTACCCCGGGACAGCGAGAGACACCATATATTTT	CASSYPGTARDTIYF
TRBJ1-6	NA	TRBD1	TRBV7-2	TGTGCCAGCAGCTTAGGGGACAGCTATAATTCACCCCTCCACTTT	CASSLGDSYNSPLHF
TRBJ1-4	NA	TRBD1	TRBV7-8	TGTGCCAGCAGCTTTTCGGGGACAGGGAAGAGCGAAAAACTGTTTTTT	CASSFSGTGKSEKLFF
TRBJ2-7	NA	NA	TRBV20-1	TGCAGTGCTAGTCAGGACTCCTACGAGCAGTACTTC	CSASQDSYEQYF
TRBJ1-1	NA	NA	TRBV30	TGTGCCTGGACCCCAGGGCAGCTCATCCCTGAAGCTTTCTTT	CAWTPGQLIPEAFF
TRBJ2-1	NA	NA	TRBV7-2	TGTGCCAGCAGCGGAATAGGGGGCAATGAGCAGTTCTTC	CASSGIGGNEQFF
TRBJ2-7	few	NA	TRBV5-1	TGCGCCAGCAGCCCCATGGGCCAGGTAGCCTACGAGCAGTACTTC	CASSPMGQVAYEQYF
TRBJ2-3	few	NA	TRBV6-5	TGTGCCAGCAGTTACTCGGAGGGTGGTGAAGATACGCAGTATTTT	CASSYSEGGEDTQYF
TRBJ1-2	few	NA	TRBV3-1/TRBV3-2	TGTGCCAGCAGCCAAGTACCCCAGGACTATGGCTACACCTTC	CASSQVPQDYGYTF
TRBJ1-4	NA	TRBD1	TRBV7-9	TGTGCCAGCAGCTTAGTTCAGGGGGCGCCTGAAAAACTGTTTTTT	CASSLVQGAPEKLFF
TRBJ1-1	NA	TRBD1	TRBV7-2	TGTGCCAGCAGCCACGACAGGGCTGTGAACACTGAAGCTTTCTTT	CASSHDRAVNTEAFF
TRBJ2-5	NA	NA	TRBV5-8	TGTGCCAGCAGCTTGCCCCACAGGGTTGAGACCCAGTACTTC	CASSLPHRVETQYF
TRBJ2-7	NA	NA	TRBV3-1/TRBV3-2	TGTGCCAGCAGCAGACCAGGGGCAAGCTACGAGCAGTACTTC	CASSRPGASYEQYF
TRBJ1-6	once	NA	TRBV30	TGTGCCCGGGGTTTCGGGATCGGTTCACCCCTCCACTTT	CARGFGIGSPLHF
TRBJ1-2	NA	TRBD1	TRBV11-1	TGTGCCAGCAGTAATCCGACAGGGACGGGTGGCGGCTACACCTTC	CASSNPTGTGGGYTF
TRBJ1-2	NA	TRBD1	TRBV12-5	TGTGCTAGCGTTCACAGGGGTAACTATGGCTACACCTTC	CASVHRGNYGYTF
TRBJ1-6	NA	NA	TRBV7-9	TGTGCCAGCAGCCAAGACATTTACAAGTATAATTCACCCCTCCACTTT	CASSQDIYKYNSPLHF
TRBJ2-7	few	NA	TRBV5-4	NA	CASSLAGVAGGTGYF
TRBJ2-7	once	TRBD1	TRBV27	TGTGCCAGCAGGAGGGGGCTCTCCTACGAGCAGTACTTC	CASRRGLSYEQYF
TRBJ2-7	NA	NA	TRBV6-6	TGTGCCAGCAGTTACTCGGTAGCCTACGAGCAGTACTTC	CASSYSVAYEQYF
TRBJ1-1	NA	NA	TRBV2	TGTGCCAGCAGGGAGGCTTTCTTT	CASREAFF
TRBJ2-1	NA	NA	TRBV5-8	TGTGCCAGCAGCTACGGGATTTACAATGAGCAGTTCTTC	CASSYGIYNEQFF
TRBJ1-1	once	NA	TRBV7-9	TGTGCCAGCAGCCCAACAGGGCTAGCGAACACTGAAGCTTTCTTT	CASSPTGLANTEAFF
TRBJ2-7	NA	TRBD1	TRBV5-1	TGCGCCAGCAGCGGGGGACAGGGATACGAGCAGTACTTC	CASSGGQGYEQYF
TRBJ1-1	NA	NA	TRBV6-5	TGTGCCAGCAGTCACCATGGAGGGAACACTGAAGCTTTCTTT	CASSHHGGNTEAFF
TRBJ2-1	once	NA	TRBV27	TGTGCCAGCAGTTTAGTGGGGGGGCGTTACAATGAGCAGTTCTTC	CASSLVGGRYNEQFF
TRBJ1-5	NA	NA	TRBV30	TGTGCCTGGAGTGTACGAGGGGGTACAAGTCAGCCCCAGCATTTT	CAWSVRGGTSQPQHF
TRBJ1-4	NA	NA	TRBV7-2	TGTGCCAGCAGCTTAGGGCGGTCATATGGAAAACTGTTTTTT	CASSLGRSYGKLFF
TRBJ2-7	once	TRBD1	TRBV7-2	TGTGCCAGCAGCTCCAGGACAGGAACCTACGAGCAGTACTTC	CASSSRTGTYEQYF
TRBJ2-3	NA	NA	TRBV6-5	TGTGCCAGCACCAACGGGTTTAACCCAGATACGCAGTATTTT	CASTNGFNPDTQYF
TRBJ2-3	NA	TRBD1	TRBV6-5	TGTGCCAGCAGTTACGACTACAGGGGTAGCACAGATACGCAGTATTTT	CASSYDYRGSTDTQYF
TRBJ2-3	NA	NA	TRBV5-1	TGCGCCAGCAGCTACGAGGGTTCAGATACGCAGTATTTT	CASSYEGSDTQYF
TRBJ2-3	NA	TRBD1	TRBV7-2	TGTGCCAGCAGGCGGGAAGGGACAGGGACAGATACGCAGTATTTT	CASRREGTGTDTQYF
TRBJ2-7	NA	TRBD1	TRBV18	TGTGCCAGCTCACCACCCGGGACAGGCTTAACCTACGAGCAGTACTTC	CASSPPGTGLTYEQYF
TRBJ2-1	NA	NA	TRBV11-2	TGTGCCAGCAGCTTCGACCGAAGGGGGTCCTACAATGAGCAGTTCTTC	CASSFDRRGSYNEQFF
TRBJ1-6	NA	NA	TRBV7-2	TGTGCCAGCAGCTTAGATCAGGGTTGGTCACCCCTCCACTTT	CASSLDQGWSPLHF
TRBJ2-2	NA	TRBD2	TRBV15	TGTGCCACCAGCAGAGGCGGGGGGGATACCGGGGAGCTGTTTTTT	CATSRGGGDTGELFF
TRBJ1-5	few	TRBD1	TRBV5-6	TGTGCCAGCAGCCGACAGGGGACGGAACAGCCCCAGCATTTT	CASSRQGTEQPQHF
TRBJ2-1	once	TRBD2	TRBV2	TGTGCCAGCAGCGTCGGACTAGCGGGCCCCTACAATGAGCAGTTCTTC	CASSVGLAGPYNEQFF